This T cell receptor beta chain was identified in a study of T-cell memory formation after mild COVID-19 (dated by TCRdb to the early 2020s). Background on the whole study: TCR sequence clusters from the two donors were largely donor specific. Longitudinal TCRalpha and TCRbeta repertoire sequencing tracked T-cell clones expanding and contracting after mild COVID-19 in a couple of donors. The cohort was made up of two young adult volunteers, one female and one male, who were previously healthy.

What the authors observed across the whole study: Clones contracting from day 15 to 85 had balanced CD4/CD8 phenotypes, while a second wave expanding from day 15 to 37 was biased towards CD4+. Some responding clones were detected in pre-infection memory, suggesting pre-existing cross-reactive memory T cells joined the SARS-CoV-2 response. Contracting CD4+ clones turned up mainly in the CM and EM memory subsets, whereas EMRA was where CD8+ clones were enriched. Only two mild cases were covered in the study, and larger cohorts including severe cases with pre-infection samples were considered necessary. SARS-CoV-2 specificity was not confirmed for the second-wave clones peaking on day 37.

At the junction V is shortened by 7 bases and J by 8 bases; bases outside the gene matches: 7. The CDR3 covers 13 residues, taking in both the cysteine and the phenylalanine. Here the CDR3 DNA is all that survives: 39 bases in frame from base 1. The germline V gene provides CDR1 MDHEN and CDR2 SYDVKM. Ficoll-Paque density gradient centrifugation was the method used to isolate PBMCs. Remarks on this clonotype: Its specific antigen is unknown. Base-call qualities are not available, and no considerably larger clone is one nucleotide away.

The sequencing machine was an Illumina NovaSeq 6000. cDNA libraries for TCRalpha and TCRbeta were prepared by 5'RACE using constant-segment primers, with sample barcodes and unique molecular identifiers added. Trizol reagent was used to extract RNA from every sample. Library amplification was performed in two PCR steps, and a second sample barcode and Illumina TruSeq adapters were introduced in the second step. Sequencing of libraries was performed on an Illumina NovaSeq with 2 x 150 bp paired-end reads. In the authors' own workflow: With migec v1.2.7, reads were demultiplexed and then collapsed into UMI-guided consensus sequences. With mixcr v2.1.11, UMI consensuses were aligned to TRA and TRB V and J templates and assembled into clonotypes. A clonotype was counted as expanded or contracted only when both edgeR and NoisET called the clonotype significant, with the noise models trained on biological replicates. For edgeR calls, the thresholds were a false discovery rate-adjusted p below 0.01 and a log2 fold-change of 1. PCA with hierarchical clustering of max-normalized trajectories of the 1000 most abundant clonotypes was used as exploratory dynamics analysis. Separately sequenced CD4+ and CD8+ repertoires were used to assign the CD4 or CD8 phenotype of responding clones. Through fastp at Q25 and MiXCR, TCRdb rebuilt clones from the public reads, retaining in-frame beta chains. Every distinct CDR3 protein forms one entry, paired with its most common genes and DNA. TCRdb's processing, not the authors' own work, is the source of the V and J calls. Recorded for this sample are some 15,000 distinct CDR3 sequences; about 21% of them occurred a single time. Around 49% of the sample comes from the top ten.

This sequence originates from an adult woman who had mild COVID-19 (a few samples of this study predate the infection). The sample titles of this study are shuffled in the database, so cell type and time point are left out; the donor was told from shared clones. Sequenced sample: PBMCs or a T cell subset sorted from them (not recorded which). The chain joins TRBV28 to TRBJ2-1; 8 central nucleotides agree with TRBD1. Here is the DNA: TGTGCCAGCATGAGGTCAGGGGGCCATGAGCAGTTCTTC. Translated, it gives CASMRSGGHEQFF.